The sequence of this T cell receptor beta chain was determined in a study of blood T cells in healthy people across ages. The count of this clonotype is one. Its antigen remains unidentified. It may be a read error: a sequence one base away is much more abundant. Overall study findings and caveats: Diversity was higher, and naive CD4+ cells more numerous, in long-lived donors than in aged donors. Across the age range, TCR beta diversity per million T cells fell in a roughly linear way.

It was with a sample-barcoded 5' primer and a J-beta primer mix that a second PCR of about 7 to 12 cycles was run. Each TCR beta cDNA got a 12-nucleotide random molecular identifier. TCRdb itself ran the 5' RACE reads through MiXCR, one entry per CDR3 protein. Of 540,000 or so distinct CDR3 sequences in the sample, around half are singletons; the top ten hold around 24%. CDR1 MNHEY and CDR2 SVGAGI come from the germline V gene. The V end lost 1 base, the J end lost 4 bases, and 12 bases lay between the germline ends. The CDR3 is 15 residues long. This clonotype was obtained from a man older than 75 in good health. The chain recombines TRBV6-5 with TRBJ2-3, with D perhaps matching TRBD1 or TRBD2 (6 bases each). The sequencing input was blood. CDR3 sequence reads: CASSYFKGGADTQYF. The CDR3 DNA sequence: TGTGCCAGCAGTTACTTCAAGGGGGGCGCAGATACGCAGTATTTT.